What follows are 18 T cell receptor beta chains derived from one specimen sequenced in a study of TIL therapy for anti-PD-1-resistant metastatic lung cancer. Time point of the sample: pre-treatment sample, taken before nivolumab and TIL therapy. The immunoSEQ assay was v3. The table came from immunoSEQ multiplex PCR; TCRdb's copy has only in-frame clones and leaves some out. This table has more than 45,000 clones, around 87% appearing once. Sequenced material: blood, taken at baseline. The receptors originated from a person between 30 and 79 years old with non-small cell lung cancer.

J is TRBJ2-4 and V is TRBV10-3; no clear D gene. Trimming removed 10 bases from V and 2 bases from J, with 12 bases in between. Germline loops: CDR1 ENHRY, CDR2 SYGVKD. The CDR3 contains 13 residues. The CDR3 spells CATASYPKNIQYF. The CDR3, as DNA: TGTGCCACCGCAAGTTATCCCAAAAACATTCAGTACTTC.

This sequence joins TRBV27 and TRBJ2-1; D is possibly TRBD1 (6 bases). The CDR3 totals 14 residues. The V and J ends lost 5 bases and 4 bases respectively, with 12 bases between them. Germline assignment: CDR1 MNHEY and CDR2 SMNVEV (reference sequence). The CDR3 DNA sequence: TGTGCCAGCAGTCAAGACAGGCCGTACAATGAGCAGTTCTTC. Protein: CASSQDRPYNEQFF.

The chain uses TRBV4-1 and TRBJ2-7; TRBD1 matches 9 bases. The CDR3 extends over 15 amino acids. The germline CDR1 and CDR2 sequences are MGHRA and YSYEKL. The J segment lost 2 bases and the V segment lost 6 bases, leaving 8 bases of the junction unmatched. CDR3 coding DNA: TGCGCCAGCAGTCCCACGGGACAGGGTACCTACGAGCAGTACTTC. This sequence encodes CASSPTGQGTYEQYF.

The V and J genes are TRBV6-5 and TRBJ1-2, with 10 nucleotides matching TRBD1. This CDR3 is built from 15 residues. J lost 2 bases, V lost 6 bases, and 6 bases had no gene match. The germline V gene encodes CDR1 MNHEY and CDR2 SVGAGI. The CDR3 protein is CASSQGQGRNYGYTF. The DNA for the CDR3 is TGTGCCAGCAGCCAGGGACAGGGGAGGAACTATGGCTACACCTTC.

The chain has TRBV6-5 and TRBJ1-3; D gene ambiguous. Trimming took off 7 bases at V and 4 bases at J, with 17 bases between the two ends. The CDR3 totals 15 residues. CDR1 and CDR2 from the germline V gene are MNHEY and SVGAGI. The chain's CDR3 is CASTLKQGWGNTIYF. The CDR3 DNA is TGTGCCAGCACCCTGAAACAAGGGTGGGGAAACACCATATATTTT.

The rearrangement uses TRBV27 and TRBJ1-2; D is perhaps TRBD1 (5 bases). The germline V gene has CDR1 MNHEY and CDR2 SMNVEV (reference sequence). The germline V and J ends were trimmed by 6 bases and 8 bases, with 13 bases remaining between them. The CDR3 is 12 residues long. The CDR3 DNA is TGTGCCAGCAGCCGTGGGGGTGGCGGCTACACCTTC. This encodes CASSRGGGGYTF.

The CDR3 loop is CSVEPSAGRTGELFF. The CDR3, as DNA: TGCAGCGTTGAACCTTCCGCAGGGCGGACCGGGGAGCTGTTTTTT. The V gene is TRBV29-1, the J gene TRBJ2-2; D is perhaps TRBD1 (5 bases). Trimming took off 2 bases at V and 5 bases at J, with 15 bases between the two ends. Germline V CDR1 and CDR2: SQVTM, ANQGSEA. The CDR3 totals 15 residues.

This clone appeared once. This chain links TRBV7-3 with TRBJ2-1; 8 positions agree with TRBD2. Germline V lookup: CDR1 SGHTA, CDR2 FQGTGA. The CDR3 loop spans 16 amino acids. V dropped 5 bases and J dropped 9; count of bases not matched to a gene: 15. This chain's CDR3 is CASSPNPGAGASEQFF. CDR3 coding DNA: TGTGCCAGCAGCCCCAATCCGGGAGCGGGAGCCAGTGAGCAGTTCTTC.

V usage is TRBV30 and J usage is TRBJ2-2; 7 bases fit TRBD1. Trimming cost V 3 bases and J 2 bases; bases outside gene matches: 3. Germline assignment: CDR1 GTSNPN and CDR2 SVGIG (reference sequence). This CDR3 comprises 14 residues. CDR3 nucleotides: TGTGCCTGGAGGGGACAGCTCAACACCGGGGAGCTGTTTTTT. Encoded protein: CAWRGQLNTGELFF.

The chain combines TRBV18 with TRBJ1-3, with 9 bases aligning to TRBD1. Looked up from germline, CDR1 is KGHSH and CDR2 is LQKENI. V shed 3 bases and J 4 bases; nucleotides not matched to a gene: 7. The CDR3 length is 16 residues. Here the CDR3 reads CASSPPNRGQGNTIYF. In DNA, the CDR3 is TGTGCCAGCTCACCCCCGAACAGGGGGCAAGGAAACACCATATATTTT.

J is TRBJ1-3 and V is TRBV30; D is possibly TRBD1 (5 bases). Germline CDR1 and CDR2: GTSNPN and SVGIG (reference sequence). CDR3 size: 14 residues. Trimming removed 1 base at V and 0 bases at J, with 7 bases between. For the CDR3, the DNA is TGTGCCTGGAGTGGGGGCGGCTCTGGAAACACCATATATTTT. It is translated as CAWSGGGSGNTIYF.

The chain carries TRBV2 and TRBJ2-3; the D is unclear. This CDR3 spans 12 amino acids. Trimming shortened V by 3 bases and J by 6 bases, and 7 bases separated the two germline ends. The V gene's germline CDR1 is SNHLY and CDR2 FYNNEI. The DNA for the CDR3 is TGTGCCAGCAGTGATGTGGGGGATACGCAGTATTTT. It encodes CASSDVGDTQYF.

The chain uses TRBV5-5 and TRBJ1-2, with D maybe TRBD1 (5 bases). This CDR3 is built from 15 residues. Trimming left V 3 bases short and J 4 bases short, with 16 bases between. CDR1 is SGHKS and CDR2 is YYEKEE in the germline V gene (reference sequence). This CDR3 is CASSSDTMYPYGYTF. The CDR3 DNA reads TGTGCCAGCAGCTCGGACACTATGTATCCCTATGGCTACACCTTC.

This clone was recorded once. V is TRBV6-5 and J is TRBJ1-2; perhaps TRBD1 as D (5 bases). Per the germline V gene, CDR1 is MNHEY and CDR2 is SVGAGI. The CDR3 has 13 amino acids. Trimming took off 8 bases at V and 4 bases at J, with 14 bases between the two ends. DNA of the CDR3: TGTGCCAGCGGGGGTTTGCAGTCCTATGGCTACACCTTC. This sequence encodes CASGGLQSYGYTF.

V and J are TRBV5-1 and TRBJ1-2, with D possibly being TRBD1 (6 bases). Trimming stripped 3 bases from V and 0 bases from J, with 15 bases between. This CDR3 has 16 amino acids. Germline CDR1 reads SGHRS; CDR2 reads YFSETQ. CDR3: CASSWETGLANYGYTF. The CDR3 nucleotides are TGCGCCAGCAGCTGGGAGACAGGCCTAGCTAACTATGGCTACACCTTC.

In this sample, this clone turned up once. This chain links TRBV6-2 or TRBV6-3 with TRBJ2-1; 9 bases are a match to TRBD1. After removal of 5 bases from V and 3 bases from J, the junction contained 8 bases not matched to a gene. The CDR3 is 16 amino acids. CDR1 and CDR2 from the germline V gene are MNHEY and SVGEGT. CDR3 DNA: TGTGCCAGCAGTAACCGGGACAGGGAAATCTACAATGAGCAGTTCTTC. It is translated as CASSNRDREIYNEQFF.

The chain carries TRBV6-5 and TRBJ1-6, with D hard to call. CDR3 size: 15 residues. Germline CDR1 and CDR2: MNHEY and SVGAGI. Trimming took off 2 bases at V and 10 bases at J, with 15 bases between the two ends. The CDR3 nucleotides are TGTGCCAGCAGTTACGGGCCTTGGGCGCGGTCACCCCTCCACTTT. Amino acid sequence: CASSYGPWARSPLHF.

V gene TRBV28 combines with J gene TRBJ2-7; D gene ambiguous. Per the germline V gene, CDR1 is MDHEN and CDR2 is SYDVKM. Trimming cost V 3 bases and J 0 bases, with 9 bases left between them. The CDR3 consists of 14 residues. The CDR3, as DNA: TGTGCCAGCAGTTTCGTGTCAGTCTCCTACGAGCAGTACTTC. Protein product: CASSFVSVSYEQYF.